The 10 T cell receptor beta chains given below trace back to one sample, sequenced in a study of blood T cell repertoires in COVID-19. This table comes from immunoSEQ multiplex PCR, and its TCRdb copy is limited to in-frame clones, with some not included. The sample consists of hundreds of thousands of clones, 88% of them appearing once. Sequencing was done on a sample of peripheral blood. These TCRs come from a man aged 35 to 55 with acute or convalescent COVID-19.

The chain recombines TRBV14 with TRBJ2-1, with 12 bases that match TRBD2. The CDR3 is 16 residues long. Germline CDR1 reads SGHDN; CDR2 reads FVKESK. The J segment lost 10 bases and the V segment lost 3 bases, leaving 10 bases of the junction unmatched. The CDR3 loop reads CASSHKASGGAEEQFF. The CDR3 DNA reads TGTGCCAGCAGCCATAAGGCTAGCGGGGGGGCAGAGGAGCAGTTCTTC.

The chain couples TRBV4-3 to TRBJ1-5, with D tentatively TRBD1 (5 bases). Trimming stripped 0 bases from V and 4 bases from J, with 13 bases between. The CDR3 runs to 16 residues. Germline CDR1 reads LGHNA; CDR2 reads YSLEER. Written as DNA, the CDR3 is TGCGCCAGCAGCCAAGATAGGCAGGGCAGTAATCAGCCCCAGCATTTT. Encoded protein: CASSQDRQGSNQPQHF.

The chain links TRBV6-5 to TRBJ2-7; D unclear. The germline V and J ends were trimmed by 4 bases and 3 bases, with 10 bases remaining between them. Germline assignment: CDR1 MNHEY and CDR2 SVGAGI. This CDR3 contains 13 residues. Here the CDR3 DNA reads TGTGCCAGCAGTTCCCCCCCAATCTACGAGCAGTACTTC. This sequence encodes CASSSPPIYEQYF.

The gene calls are TRBV27 and TRBJ2-1; 8 bases line up with TRBD2. Looked up from germline, CDR1 is MNHEY and CDR2 is SMNVEV (reference sequence). The ends lost 4 bases at V and 6 bases at J; junction bases unmatched: 14. This CDR3 is built from 17 residues. CDR3 region: CASSSRGGSGRVNEQFF. The CDR3 DNA reads as TGTGCCAGCAGTTCGCGGGGAGGGAGCGGGAGAGTCAATGAGCAGTTCTTC.

Comments on this clone: The germline gene is not matched at one end of the junction; a read error may be the cause. This sequence joins TRBV5-1 and TRBJ2-7; 9 bases fit TRBD1. Germline CDR1 reads SGHRS; CDR2 reads YFSETQ. The CDR3 totals 13 residues. The CDR3 region is CATSRDRVDEQYF. Here the CDR3 DNA reads TGCGCCACCAGCCGGGACAGGGTGGACGAGCAGTACTTC.

With respect to this clone: The same CDR3 is also encoded by other DNA sequences in this sample. V usage is TRBV9 and J usage is TRBJ2-7; TRBD1 agrees at 7 bases. The length of the CDR3 is 12 residues. The V segment lost 3 bases and the J segment 3 bases; nucleotides outside the gene matches: 0. Germline CDR1 reads SGDLS; CDR2 reads YYNGEE. The CDR3 DNA reads as TGTGCCAGCAGCGGACAGGGCTACGAGCAGTACTTC. It encodes CASSGQGYEQYF.

The chain couples TRBV15 to TRBJ2-4; maybe TRBD2 (6 bases). V was shortened by 0 bases and J by 3 bases, with 21 bases between the two germline ends. The V gene's germline CDR1 is LNHNV and CDR2 YYDKDF (reference sequence). This CDR3 has 19 residues. This chain's CDR3 is CATSRDQSMGRTGKNIQYF. CDR3 in DNA: TGTGCCACCAGCAGAGATCAAAGTATGGGGAGGACTGGCAAAAACATTCAGTACTTC.

The V call is TRBV6-5, the J call TRBJ2-7, with 10 bases fitting TRBD1. The junction had 10 bases not matched to a gene; V was cut back by 7 bases and J by 4 bases. The CDR3 is 15 residues long. Germline CDR1 MNHEY, CDR2 SVGAGI. CDR3 protein: CASTYQGQGRYEQYF. The CDR3 coding sequence is TGTGCCAGCACCTACCAGGGACAGGGGAGATACGAGCAGTACTTC.

This chain joins TRBV6-1 and TRBJ2-3, with a weak D call TRBD2 (7 bases). Germline V gives CDR1 MNHNS, CDR2 SASEGT. The CDR3 is made up of 19 amino acids. V was cut by 4 bases and J by 2 bases, with 25 bases left in between. CDR3 residues: CASSGTSGGQFLFTDTQYF. The CDR3, as DNA: TGTGCCAGCAGTGGAACCTCGGGGGGACAATTCCTCTTCACAGATACGCAGTATTTT.

The rearrangement joins TRBV18 to TRBJ2-3, with 14 bases fitting TRBD2. There are 17 residues in the CDR3. V shed 5 bases, J shed 1 base, and the junction held 5 bases outside the gene matches. From germline, CDR1 is KGHSH and CDR2 LQKENI. CDR3 nucleotides: TGTGCCAGCTCAACCCCGGGACTAGCGGGAGGCACAGATACGCAGTATTTT. Translated, it gives CASSTPGLAGGTDTQYF.